Below, 2 T cell receptor beta chains from the same sample are listed, as sequenced in a study of T cell repertoires in cytomegalovirus infection. Each CDR3 protein gets one entry after TCRdb re-called the reads with MiXCR. The table lists under 350,000 distinct CDR3 sequences, roughly 9.3% of them singletons. Source material: PBMCs. The receptors were sampled from a human donor in good health (CMV status not recorded). Some clones in this sample may be carry-over from other donors' samples.

The chain uses TRBV23-1 and TRBJ2-3; D not certain. TRBV23-1 is an ORF for which the function is uncertain. This CDR3 spans 15 amino acids. Trimming cost V 4 bases and J 4 bases, with 15 bases left between them. The CDR3 loop is CASSLGGPKADTQYF. Written as DNA, the CDR3 is TGCGCCAGCAGTCTGGGCGGACCAAAGGCAGATACGCAGTATTTT.

This clonotype has a count of ten or more. The chain uses TRBV2 and TRBJ2-3, with TRBD1 matching 9 bases. Per the germline V gene, CDR1 is SNHLY and CDR2 is FYNNEI. The trim removed 6 bases at V and 3 bases at J, leaving 4 bases unmatched. This CDR3 region has 14 residues. The CDR3 sequence: CASSHRGLTDTQYF. The CDR3 DNA reads TGTGCCAGCAGCCACAGGGGGCTGACAGATACGCAGTATTTT.